The clone carrying this T cell receptor (beta chain) has at least ten counts. These data come from a study of spatial heterogeneity in lung cancer. Study details: Beta-chain sequences consistently outnumbered alpha-chain sequences in detection.

The time point denotes: blood at routine non-recurrence follow-up after resection. In each case, whole RNA from tumor, nontumor lung or frozen PBMC was sequenced unsorted. TCRdb redid the calling of the 5' RACE reads with MiXCR, one entry per CDR3 protein. Of about 120,000 distinct CDR3 sequences listed, approximately 12% were seen once; the top ten hold 16%. Germline assignment: CDR1 DFQATT and CDR2 SNEGSKA (reference sequence). The CDR3 contains 14 residues. V was shortened by 6 bases and J by 7 bases, with 19 bases between the two germline ends. This specimen consisted of PBMCs, obtained at follow-up. The clonotype comes from a male donor with early-stage non-small cell lung cancer. The V and J genes are TRBV20-1 and TRBJ2-1; tentatively, D is TRBD2 (5 bases). This CDR3 is CSALSREKGNEQFF. DNA of the CDR3: TGCAGTGCCCTTAGTCGGGAAAAGGGTAATGAGCAGTTCTTC.